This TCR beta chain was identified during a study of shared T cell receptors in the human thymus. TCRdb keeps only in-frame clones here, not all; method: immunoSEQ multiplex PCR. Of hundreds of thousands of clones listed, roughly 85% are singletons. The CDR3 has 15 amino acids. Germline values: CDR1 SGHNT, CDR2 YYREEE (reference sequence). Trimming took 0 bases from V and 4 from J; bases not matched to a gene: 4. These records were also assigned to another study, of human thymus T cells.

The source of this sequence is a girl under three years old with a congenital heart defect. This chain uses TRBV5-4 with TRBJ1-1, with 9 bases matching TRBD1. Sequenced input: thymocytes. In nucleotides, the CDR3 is TGTGCCAGCAGCTTGGCGAACAGGGGGCGCACTGAAGCTTTCTTT. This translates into CASSLANRGRTEAFF.